The subject of this entry is one TCR beta chain. In germline, CDR1 is ENHRY, CDR2 SYGVKD. Deletions cut 3 bases from V and 6 bases from J, with 16 bases between. CDR3 length: 15 residues. This specimen belongs to a study of blood T cell repertoires in COVID-19. In the study overall: Material from acute and convalescent COVID-19 was sourced from the United States, Italy and Spain.

Libraries were prepared by immunoSEQ multiplex PCR; TCRdb keeps only in-frame clonotypes and omits some of them. The sample has 90,000 to 120,000 clones; almost 85% are singletons. The sequence was obtained from a human donor in a cohort sampled during active COVID-19. The sample was peripheral blood. The J gene is TRBJ2-3, the V gene TRBV10-3; the D gene is possibly TRBD2 (5 bases). CDR3 in amino acids: CAISEASGYMDTQYF. Written as DNA, the CDR3 is TGTGCCATCAGTGAAGCCAGCGGCTACATGGATACGCAGTATTTT.